A selection of T cell receptor beta chains follows, all from one sample in a study of blood T cell repertoires in COVID-19. TCRdb's table, derived via immunoSEQ multiplex PCR, lists solely in-frame clones and lacks some. Seen here are tens of thousands of clones, 80% observed once, and the top ten hold 15% to 20%. Sequencing used peripheral blood. The receptors were gathered from an elderly woman with acute or convalescent COVID-19. CDR3s include the opening cysteine and the closing phenylalanine or tryptophan. The D gene is left open where the match is weak. Not all rows give a size; the values are once, few, many and, for expanded clones, a class.

>TRBJ1-2|.|TRBV7-2|.
CASSLSYQGGYGYTF
TGTGCCAGCAGCTTAAGCTATCAGGGAGGGTATGGCTACACCTTC
>TRBJ2-7|.|TRBV14|few
CASSDYYEQYF
TGTGCCAGCAGCGACTACTACGAGCAGTACTTC
>TRBJ2-1|TRBD1|TRBV19|.
CASRTGGSPSMGQFF
TGTGCCAGTCGGACAGGGGGGTCCCCCTCAATGGGGCAGTTCTTC
>TRBJ1-6|.|TRBV5-6|.
CASSLGYQGTPLHF
TGTGCCAGCAGCCTTGGATACCAGGGGACACCCCTCCACTTT
>TRBJ2-1|.|TRBV18|once
CASSPTSIYNEQFF
TGTGCCAGCTCACCAACTAGCATTTACAATGAGCAGTTCTTC
>TRBJ2-7|TRBD2|TRBV5-6|.
CASSLGWGSGGTYEQYF
TGTGCCAGCAGCTTGGGGTGGGGTAGCGGGGGAACCTACGAGCAGTACTTC
>TRBJ1-1|.|TRBV5-1|.
CASSPSAVMNTEAFF
TGCGCCAGCAGCCCTAGTGCGGTCATGAACACTGAAGCTTTCTTT
>TRBJ2-7|.|TRBV30|.
CAWSVPPGVQYF
TGTGCCTGGAGTGTACCCCCTGGAGTGCAGTACTTC
>TRBJ2-4|.|TRBV29-1|.
CSVATRDIQYF
TGCAGCGTTGCTACACGGGACATTCAGTACTTC
>TRBJ2-2|TRBD2|TRBV5-1|.
CASMTSGVSGTGELFF
TGCGCCAGCATGACTAGCGGGGTGTCGGGAACCGGGGAGCTGTTTTTT
>TRBJ1-6|TRBD1|TRBV19|.
CASTGQRNYNSPLHF
TGTGCCAGTACGGGACAGAGAAACTATAATTCACCCCTCCACTTT
>TRBJ2-1|TRBD1|TRBV24-1|few
CATSARPTGGYNEQFF
TGTGCCACCAGTGCCCGCCCGACAGGGGGTTACAATGAGCAGTTCTTC
>TRBJ2-3|TRBD2|TRBV24-1|once
CATSDPSGSGDTQYF
TGTGCCACCAGTGATCCTAGCGGGAGTGGAGATACGCAGTATTTT
>TRBJ1-2|.|TRBV6-2/TRBV6-3|.
CASSYSRGMNYGYTF
TGTGCCAGCAGTTACTCTCGGGGAATGAACTATGGCTACACCTTC
>TRBJ2-3|TRBD2|TRBV10-1|.
CASSSASGGADTQYF
TGCGCCAGCAGTTCGGCTAGCGGGGGGGCCGATACGCAGTATTTT
>TRBJ2-2|TRBD1|TRBV5-1|once
CASSLVGGAGGYTGELFF
TGCGCCAGCAGCTTGGTAGGTGGCGCAGGGGGCTACACCGGGGAGCTGTTTTTT
>TRBJ1-6|.|TRBV5-1|once
CASSEQSASLSPLHF
TGCGCCAGCAGCGAACAGTCTGCGAGCCTTTCACCCCTCCACTTT
>TRBJ1-1|.|TRBV20-1|.
CSANRNTEAFF
TGCAGTGCTAACAGGAACACTGAAGCTTTCTTT
>TRBJ1-6|.|TRBV5-1|.
CASSLDDLGSPLHF
TGCGCCAGCAGCTTGGACGACTTGGGTTCACCCCTCCACTTT
>TRBJ2-1|.|TRBV5-4|.
CASSFTSSYNEQFF
TGTGCCAGCAGCTTTACTAGCTCCTACAATGAGCAGTTCTTC
>TRBJ2-3|.|TRBV18|.
CASSPPYFTDTQYF
TGTGCCAGCTCACCACCTTACTTCACAGATACGCAGTATTTT
>TRBJ2-3|TRBD2|TRBV30|.
CAWSAGGPGGTDTQYF
TGTGCCTGGAGTGCGGGAGGCCCCGGGGGCACAGATACGCAGTATTTT
>TRBJ2-7|.|TRBV5-1|.
CASSIKQGFHEQYF
TGCGCCAGCAGCATAAAACAGGGTTTCCACGAGCAGTACTTC
>TRBJ2-1|.|TRBV5-4|.
CASSLGSGSYNEQFF
TGTGCCAGCAGCTTGGGTAGCGGCTCCTACAATGAGCAGTTCTTC
>TRBJ2-6|.|TRBV2|.
CASSEARKGRLSGANVLTF
TGTGCCAGCAGTGAAGCGCGGAAGGGGAGGCTCTCTGGGGCCAACGTCCTGACTTTC
>TRBJ2-7|TRBD2|TRBV6-1|.
CASSEQGGPYEQYF
TGTGCCAGCAGTGAACAGGGAGGGCCCTACGAGCAGTACTTC
>TRBJ1-6|.|TRBV18|.
CASSPQGIRYNSPLHF
TGTGCCAGCTCACCGCAGGGTATACGCTATAATTCACCCCTCCACTTT
>TRBJ2-7|.|TRBV6-6|.
CASSYLWRDEQYF
TGTGCCAGCAGTTACCTTTGGAGGGACGAGCAGTACTTC
>TRBJ1-5|.|TRBV3-1/TRBV3-2|.
CASSRATSNQPQHF
TGTGCCAGCAGCCGGGCCACTAGCAATCAGCCCCAGCATTTT
>TRBJ1-2|TRBD1|TRBV20-1|.
CSASRQGRAYGYTF
TGCAGTGCTAGTAGACAGGGTCGAGCGTATGGCTACACCTTC
>TRBJ1-2|.|TRBV7-3|.
CASSLTARGDGYTF
TGTGCCAGCAGCTTAACGGCCAGGGGAGATGGCTACACCTTC
>TRBJ2-2|.|TRBV7-9|.
CASSLQSDTGELFF
TGTGCCAGCAGCTTACAGAGCGACACCGGGGAGCTGTTTTTT
>TRBJ1-2|.|TRBV2|.
CASSRRTDYGYTF
TGTGCCAGCAGCAGGCGAACAGACTATGGCTACACCTTC
>TRBJ2-5|TRBD2|TRBV3-1/TRBV3-2|once
CASSQDQGSGGPKYF
TGTGCCAGCAGCCAAGATCAGGGTAGCGGGGGCCCTAAGTACTTC
>TRBJ2-1|TRBD2|TRBV6-2/TRBV6-3|.
CASSIVGLAANEQFF
TGTGCCAGCAGTATCGTGGGACTAGCAGCCAATGAGCAGTTCTTC
>TRBJ1-1|.|TRBV21-1|.
CASSPTRQPPPSNTEAFF
TGTGCCAGCAGCCCTACGCGGCAGCCACCACCTTCGAACACTGAAGCTTTCTTT
>TRBJ2-7|TRBD1|TRBV9|.
CASSPHPGQVNEQYF
TGTGCCAGCAGCCCCCACCCGGGACAGGTAAACGAGCAGTACTTC